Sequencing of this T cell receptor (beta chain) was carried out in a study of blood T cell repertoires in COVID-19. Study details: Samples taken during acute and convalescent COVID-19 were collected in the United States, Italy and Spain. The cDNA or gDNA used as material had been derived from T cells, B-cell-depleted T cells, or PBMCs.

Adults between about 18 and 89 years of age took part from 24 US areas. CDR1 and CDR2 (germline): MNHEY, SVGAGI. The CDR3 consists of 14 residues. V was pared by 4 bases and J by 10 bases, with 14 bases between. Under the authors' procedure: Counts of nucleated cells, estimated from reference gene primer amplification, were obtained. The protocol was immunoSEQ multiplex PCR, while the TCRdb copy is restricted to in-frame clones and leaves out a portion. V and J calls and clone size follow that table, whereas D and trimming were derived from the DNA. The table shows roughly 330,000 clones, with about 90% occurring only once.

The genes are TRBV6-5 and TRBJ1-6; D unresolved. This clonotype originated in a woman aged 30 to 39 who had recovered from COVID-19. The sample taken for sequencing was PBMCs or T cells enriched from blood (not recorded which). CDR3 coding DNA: TGTGCCAGCAGTTTCCGATGGGAGGACTCACCCCTCCACTTT. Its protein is CASSFRWEDSPLHF.